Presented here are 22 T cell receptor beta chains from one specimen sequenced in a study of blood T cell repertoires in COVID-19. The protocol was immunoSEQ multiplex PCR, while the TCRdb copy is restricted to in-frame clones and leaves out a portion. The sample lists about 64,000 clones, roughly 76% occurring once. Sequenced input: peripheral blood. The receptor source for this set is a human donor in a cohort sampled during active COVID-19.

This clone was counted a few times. CDR3 sequence: CASSLLGASTDTQYF. The CDR3 bases are TGTGCCAGCAGTTTATTAGGGGCTAGCACAGATACGCAGTATTTT. The chain joins TRBV28 to TRBJ2-3, with D perhaps matching TRBD1 (5 bases). This CDR3 has 15 amino acids. V was clipped by 1 base and J by 0 bases, with 8 bases between them. The germline CDR1 and CDR2 sequences are MDHEN and SYDVKM.

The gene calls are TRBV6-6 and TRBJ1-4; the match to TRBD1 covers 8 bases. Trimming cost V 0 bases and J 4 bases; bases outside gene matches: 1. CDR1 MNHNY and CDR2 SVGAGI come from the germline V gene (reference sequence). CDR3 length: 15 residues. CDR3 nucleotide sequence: TGTGCCAGCAGTTACTCCGACAGGGGTAATGAAAAACTGTTTTTT. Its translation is CASSYSDRGNEKLFF.

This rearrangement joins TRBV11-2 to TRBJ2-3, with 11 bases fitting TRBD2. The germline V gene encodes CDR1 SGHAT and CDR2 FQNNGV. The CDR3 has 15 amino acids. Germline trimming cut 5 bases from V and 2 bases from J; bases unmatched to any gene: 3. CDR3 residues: CASSVAGGYTDTQYF. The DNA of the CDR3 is TGTGCCAGCAGCGTAGCGGGGGGGTACACAGATACGCAGTATTTT.

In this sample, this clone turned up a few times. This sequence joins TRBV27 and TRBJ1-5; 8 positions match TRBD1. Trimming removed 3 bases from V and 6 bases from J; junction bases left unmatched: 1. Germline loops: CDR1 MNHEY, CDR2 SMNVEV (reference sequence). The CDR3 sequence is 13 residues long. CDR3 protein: CASSFTGGQPQHF. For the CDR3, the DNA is TGTGCCAGCAGTTTCACAGGGGGTCAGCCCCAGCATTTT.

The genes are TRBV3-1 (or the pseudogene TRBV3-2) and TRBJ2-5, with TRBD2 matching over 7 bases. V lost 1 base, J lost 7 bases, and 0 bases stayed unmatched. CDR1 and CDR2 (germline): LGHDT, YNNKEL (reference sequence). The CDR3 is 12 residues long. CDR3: CASSQGGGTQYF. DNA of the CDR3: TGTGCCAGCAGCCAAGGGGGGGGGACCCAGTACTTC.

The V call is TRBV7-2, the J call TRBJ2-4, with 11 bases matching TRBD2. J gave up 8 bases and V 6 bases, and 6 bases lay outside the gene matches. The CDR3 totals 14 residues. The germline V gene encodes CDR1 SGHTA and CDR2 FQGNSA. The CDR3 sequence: CASSLNSGGDIQYF. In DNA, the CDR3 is TGTGCCAGCAGTCTGAATAGCGGGGGGGACATTCAGTACTTC.

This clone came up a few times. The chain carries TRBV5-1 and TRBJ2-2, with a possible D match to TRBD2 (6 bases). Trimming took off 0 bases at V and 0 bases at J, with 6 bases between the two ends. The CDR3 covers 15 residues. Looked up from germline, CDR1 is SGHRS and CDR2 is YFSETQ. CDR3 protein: CASSLAGANTGELFF. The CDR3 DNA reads TGCGCCAGCAGCTTGGCGGGGGCGAACACCGGGGAGCTGTTTTTT.

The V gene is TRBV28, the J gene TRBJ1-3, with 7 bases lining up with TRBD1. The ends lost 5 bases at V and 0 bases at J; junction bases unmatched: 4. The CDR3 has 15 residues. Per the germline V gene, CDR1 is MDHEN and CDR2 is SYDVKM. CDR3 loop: CASSTGTVSGNTIYF. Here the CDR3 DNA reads TGTGCCAGCAGTACAGGGACAGTCTCTGGAAACACCATATATTTT.

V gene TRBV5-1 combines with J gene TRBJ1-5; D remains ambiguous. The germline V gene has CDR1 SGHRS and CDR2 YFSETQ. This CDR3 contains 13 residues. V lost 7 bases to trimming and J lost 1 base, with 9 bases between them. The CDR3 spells CASAEASNQPQHF. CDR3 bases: TGCGCCAGCGCGGAGGCCAGCAATCAGCCCCAGCATTTT.

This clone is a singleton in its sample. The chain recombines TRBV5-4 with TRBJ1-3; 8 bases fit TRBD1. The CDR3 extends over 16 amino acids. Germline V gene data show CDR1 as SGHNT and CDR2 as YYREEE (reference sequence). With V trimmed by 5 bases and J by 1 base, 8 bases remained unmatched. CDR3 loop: CASSPGQGRSGNTIYF. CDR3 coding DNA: TGTGCCAGCAGTCCCGGACAGGGACGGTCTGGAAACACCATATATTTT.

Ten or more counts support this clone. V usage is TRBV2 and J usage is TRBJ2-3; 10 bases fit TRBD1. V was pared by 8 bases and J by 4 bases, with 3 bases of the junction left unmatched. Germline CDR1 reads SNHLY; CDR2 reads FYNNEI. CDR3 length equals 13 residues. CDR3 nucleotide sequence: TGTGCCAGCCGGGACAGGGGTTCAGATACGCAGTATTTT. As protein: CASRDRGSDTQYF.

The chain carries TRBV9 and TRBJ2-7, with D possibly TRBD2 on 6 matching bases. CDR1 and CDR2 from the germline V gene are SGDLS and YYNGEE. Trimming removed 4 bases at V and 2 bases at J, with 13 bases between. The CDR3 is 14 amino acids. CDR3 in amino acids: CASSPGSEAYEQYF. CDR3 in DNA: TGTGCCAGCAGCCCCGGGAGCGAAGCCTACGAGCAGTACTTC.

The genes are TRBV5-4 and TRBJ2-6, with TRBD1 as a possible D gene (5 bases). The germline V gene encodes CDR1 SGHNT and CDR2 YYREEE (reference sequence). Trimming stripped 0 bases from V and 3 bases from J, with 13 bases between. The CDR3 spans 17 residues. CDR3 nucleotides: TGTGCCAGCAGCTTGGTGCAGACCCAGGGTGGGGCCAACGTCCTGACTTTC. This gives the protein CASSLVQTQGGANVLTF.

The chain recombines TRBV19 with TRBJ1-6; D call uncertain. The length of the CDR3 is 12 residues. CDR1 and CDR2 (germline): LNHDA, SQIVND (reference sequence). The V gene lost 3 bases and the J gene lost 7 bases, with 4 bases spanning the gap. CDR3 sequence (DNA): TGTGCCAGTAGTATGAGAAATTCACCCCTCCACTTT. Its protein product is CASSMRNSPLHF.

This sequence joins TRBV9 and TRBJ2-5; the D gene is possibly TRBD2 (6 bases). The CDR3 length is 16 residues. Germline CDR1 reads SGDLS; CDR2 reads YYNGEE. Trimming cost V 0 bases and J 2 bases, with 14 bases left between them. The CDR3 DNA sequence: TGTGCCAGCAGCGTAGTTCCTAGCGCCGCTCAAGAGACCCAGTACTTC. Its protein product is CASSVVPSAAQETQYF. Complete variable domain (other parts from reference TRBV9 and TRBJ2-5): DSGVTQTPKHLITATGQRVTLRCSPRSGDLSVYWYQQSLDQGLQFLIQYYNGEERAKGNILERFSAQQFPDLHSELNLSSLELGDSALYFCASSVVPSAAQETQYFGPGTRLLVL.

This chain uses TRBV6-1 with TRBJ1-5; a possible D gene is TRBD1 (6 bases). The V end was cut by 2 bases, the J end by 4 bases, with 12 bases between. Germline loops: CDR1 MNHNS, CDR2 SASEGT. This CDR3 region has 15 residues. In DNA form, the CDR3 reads TGTGCCAGCAGTGAATCACAGGGTGGGAATCAGCCCCAGCATTTT. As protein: CASSESQGGNQPQHF.

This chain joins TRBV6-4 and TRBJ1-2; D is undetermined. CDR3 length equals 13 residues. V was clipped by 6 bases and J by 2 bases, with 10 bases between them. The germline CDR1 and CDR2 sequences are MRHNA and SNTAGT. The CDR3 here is CASSPGLNYGYTF. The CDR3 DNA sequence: TGTGCCAGCAGCCCCGGGTTGAACTATGGCTACACCTTC.

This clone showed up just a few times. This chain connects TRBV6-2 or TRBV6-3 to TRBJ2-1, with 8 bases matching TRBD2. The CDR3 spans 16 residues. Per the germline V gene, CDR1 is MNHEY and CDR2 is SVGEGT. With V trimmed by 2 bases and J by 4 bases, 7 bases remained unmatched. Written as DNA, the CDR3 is TGTGCCAGCAGTTACCCTGGGACTAGTCCATACAATGAGCAGTTCTTC. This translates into CASSYPGTSPYNEQFF.

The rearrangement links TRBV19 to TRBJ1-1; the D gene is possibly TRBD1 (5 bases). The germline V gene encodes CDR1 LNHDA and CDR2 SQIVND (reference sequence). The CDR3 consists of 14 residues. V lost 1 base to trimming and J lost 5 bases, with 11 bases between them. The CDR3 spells CASSIAGGTTEAFF. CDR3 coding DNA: TGTGCCAGTAGTATAGCCGGGGGGACGACTGAAGCTTTCTTT.

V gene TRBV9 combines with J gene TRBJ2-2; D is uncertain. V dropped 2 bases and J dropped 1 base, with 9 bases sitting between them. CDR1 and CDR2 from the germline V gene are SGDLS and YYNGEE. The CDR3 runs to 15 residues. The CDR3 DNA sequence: TGTGCCAGCAGCGTTTCAGGTCTGAACACCGGGGAGCTGTTTTTT. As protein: CASSVSGLNTGELFF.

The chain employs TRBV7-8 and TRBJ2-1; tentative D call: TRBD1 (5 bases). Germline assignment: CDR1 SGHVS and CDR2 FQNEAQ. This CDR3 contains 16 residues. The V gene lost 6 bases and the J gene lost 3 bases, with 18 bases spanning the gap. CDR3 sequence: CASSSQNRRGYNEQFF. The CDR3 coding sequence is TGTGCCAGCAGTTCTCAAAATCGTAGGGGCTACAATGAGCAGTTCTTC.

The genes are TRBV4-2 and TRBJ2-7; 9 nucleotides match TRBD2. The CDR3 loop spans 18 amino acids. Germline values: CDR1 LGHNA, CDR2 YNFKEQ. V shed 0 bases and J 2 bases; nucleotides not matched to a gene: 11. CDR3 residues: CASSQDRGGGGSPYEQYF. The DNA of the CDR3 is TGTGCCAGCAGCCAAGATCGGGGCGGGGGGGGTAGCCCCTACGAGCAGTACTTC.